This T cell receptor (beta chain) was captured in a study of T cell repertoires in cytomegalovirus infection. Overall study context: Recently described HLA-C-restricted plus well-studied HLA-B-restricted CMV epitopes were used.

This clonotype was detected ten times or more. Its antigen is currently unknown. Overall study results and limits: People with CMV and the relevant HLA were identified by cumulative public TCR beta family frequency. The study found HLA-C-restricted CMV-specific TCR beta clonotypes dominating the ex vivo response.

TCRdb re-called the reads with MiXCR, one entry per CDR3 protein. The sample shows a few hundred thousand distinct CDR3 sequences, 20% to 25% of them seen only once. The CDR3 is 17 residues long. Germline lookup yields CDR1 SGHAT and CDR2 FQNNGV. The J segment lost 7 bases and the V segment lost 7 bases, leaving 18 bases of the junction unmatched. The sequence was collected from a human donor in good health (CMV status not recorded). Some clones in this sample may be carry-over from other donors' samples. The sample here was cultured PBMCs, taken from culture after CMV antigen stimulation. This chain joins TRBV11-2 and TRBJ2-1; 8 bases are shared with TRBD2. The CDR3 region is CASNPFLHSGAGNEQFF. CDR3 coding DNA: TGTGCCAGCAACCCCTTTTTACATAGCGGGGCCGGGAATGAGCAGTTCTTC.